This T cell receptor (beta chain) stems from a study of T cells in Graves' hyperthyroidism and ophthalmopathy. Germline V gene data show CDR1 as DFQATT and CDR2 as SNEGSKA (reference sequence). The CDR3 spans 13 residues. The ends were cut back, 6 bases at V and 6 bases at J, with 14 bases in the middle. TCR beta CDR3 regions were amplified from RNA transcripts. First-round RT-PCR targeting the TCR CDR3 was performed with the HTBI primer set. MiXCR, run by TCRdb on the multiplex PCR reads, gives a single entry per CDR3 protein. The sample includes about 700,000 distinct CDR3 sequences, about 15% of them seen just once.

The sequence was obtained from a woman aged 18-30 years with Graves' hyperthyroidism. This sequence joins TRBV20-1 and TRBJ2-2; D is unclear. Sequencing was performed on blood. CDR3 nucleotides: TGCAGTGCGCTTTCAGGCGGCCCCGGGGAGCTGTTTTTT. The encoded protein is CSALSGGPGELFF.